This T cell receptor beta chain was observed in a study of blood T cell repertoires in COVID-19. Study as a whole: Before being deemed recovered, Cohort 3 donors had two negative PCRs, clearance, or symptom resolution. Sample material is recorded as cDNA or gDNA derived from T cells, B-cell-depleted T cells, or PBMCs.

Some clones are missing from TCRdb's copy, which holds only in-frame ones; the method was immunoSEQ multiplex PCR. Among 250,000 to 350,000 clones, roughly 91% were seen once, and the ten largest hold approximately 2%. The participants were between roughly 18 and 89 years old and came from fewer than 25 US areas. The TCR sequence derives from a woman aged 60-75 years in a cohort exposed to, infected with or recovered from COVID-19 (not recorded which). The specimen sequenced was PBMCs or T cells enriched from blood (not recorded which).

Written as DNA, the CDR3 is TGTGCCAGCAGCCAAGCGAGGTTATACAATGAGCAGTTCTTC. This translates into CASSQARLYNEQFF. The genes are TRBV3-1 (or the pseudogene TRBV3-2) and TRBJ2-1; D is ambiguous. CDR1 and CDR2 (germline): LGHDT, YNNKEL (reference sequence). V dropped 1 base and J dropped 4 bases, with 8 bases sitting between them. This CDR3 is built from 14 residues.